This TCR beta chain was captured by sequencing in a study of shared clonotypes between healthy human individuals. Study results and limitations: The study found lower generation probabilities in non-shared clonotypes than in those shared by all four donors. Naive subsets typically showed greater estimated richness than memory subsets.

On this clone itself: Its antigen is unidentified.

Germline V CDR1 and CDR2: SQVTM, ANQGSEA. This CDR3 is built from 14 residues. V lost 7 bases and J lost 1, with 17 bases in between. Using immunoSEQ multiplex PCR, the repertoire was profiled, and TCRdb retains in-frame clones only, with some absent. The sample shows approximately 2.5 million clones, more than 80% of them seen only once. The genes are TRBV29-1 and TRBJ2-7; D is perhaps TRBD2 (6 bases). The origin of this receptor is a man younger than 30 in good health. The sequenced material came from naive CD4+ T cells sorted from blood. Subset here: CD45RA+ positively selected. Written as DNA, the CDR3 is TGCAGCGCCCTGGGCGGGGTAGGGTCCTACGAGCAGTACTTC. Translating gives CSALGGVGSYEQYF.